Below are 7 T cell receptor beta chains sequenced from a single sample in a study of blood T cell repertoires in COVID-19. TCRdb keeps only in-frame clones here, not all; method: immunoSEQ multiplex PCR. Of fewer than 350,000 clones in the sample, roughly 93% were seen once. The sample was PBMCs or T cells enriched from blood (not recorded which). The receptors were gathered from a woman aged 35 to 49 with acute COVID-19.

The chain carries TRBV7-9 and TRBJ2-4, with 9 bases aligning to TRBD1. Germline CDR1 is SEHNR and CDR2 is FQNEAQ (reference sequence). With 5 bases clipped from V and 2 bases from J, the junction kept 10 bases outside the gene matches. This CDR3 region has 17 residues. The CDR3 bases are TGTGCCAGCAGCCAAAGACCGGGACAGGGCACCAAAAACATTCAGTACTTC. This sequence encodes CASSQRPGQGTKNIQYF. Variable domain in full (rest from reference TRBV7-9 and TRBJ2-4): DTGVSQNPRHKITKRGQNVTFRCDPISEHNRLYWYRQTLGQGPEFLTYFQNEAQLEKSRLLSDRFSAERPKGSFSTLEIQRTEQGDSAMYLCASSQRPGQGTKNIQYFGAGTRLSVL.

The V gene is TRBV7-6, the J gene TRBJ2-2, with D possibly matching TRBD2 (5 bases). Germline V gives CDR1 SGHVS, CDR2 FNYEAQ. Trimming took 4 bases from V and 0 from J, leaving 9 bases between them. The CDR3 is 15 residues long. The CDR3 region has the DNA TGTGCCAGCAGCTCCGACTATTCGAACACCGGGGAGCTGTTTTTT. Its translation is CASSSDYSNTGELFF.

The J gene is TRBJ2-3, the V gene TRBV11-2; TRBD2 matches 8 bases. This CDR3 has 15 amino acids. The germline V gene has CDR1 SGHAT and CDR2 FQNNGV. V lost 4 bases, J lost 3 bases, and 6 bases stayed unmatched. CDR3: CASSWRGAQTDTQYF. The CDR3 DNA is TGTGCCAGCAGCTGGCGGGGGGCGCAGACAGATACGCAGTATTTT.

The chain combines TRBV7-6 with TRBJ1-2; TRBD1 is a possible D gene (5 bases). CDR1 SGHVS and CDR2 FNYEAQ come from the germline V gene. The CDR3 has 11 residues. The V end lost 5 bases, the J end lost 8 bases, and 9 bases lay between the germline ends. This CDR3 reads CASSPGSGYTF. The CDR3 DNA reads as TGTGCCAGCAGCCCAGGGTCCGGCTACACCTTC.

This chain joins TRBV19 and TRBJ1-2; D gene unclear. Trimming pared 7 bases from V and 10 bases from J, leaving 10 bases between. Germline V gene lookup returns CDR1 LNHDA and CDR2 SQIVND (reference sequence). The CDR3 has 10 amino acids. CDR3 DNA: TGTGCCAGTAAGGCCAGCGTCTACACCTTC. It codes for CASKASVYTF.

This clone was observed a single time. The DNA for the CDR3 is TGTGCTAGTGGCCACCAGGGACTAGCGGGTCTAGGGGGTGAGCAGTTCTTC. This translates into CASGHQGLAGLGGEQFF. This chain links TRBV12-5 with TRBJ2-1, with 12 bases matching TRBD2. V dropped 6 bases and J dropped 9; count of bases not matched to a gene: 15. CDR1 and CDR2 from the germline V gene are LGHNT and FRNRAP. The CDR3 runs 17 residues. Together with reference TRBV12-5 and TRBJ2-1, the CDR3 gives the full variable domain: DARVTQTPRHKVTEMGQEVTMRCQPILGHNTVFWYRQTMMQGLELLAYFRNRAPLDDSGMPKDRFSAEMPDATLATLKIQPSEPRDSAVYFCASGHQGLAGLGGEQFFGPGTRLTVL.

The V and J genes are TRBV6-1 and TRBJ2-7; 8 bases are a match to TRBD2. Looked up from germline, CDR1 is MNHNS and CDR2 is SASEGT. V lost 4 bases, J lost 0 bases, and 8 bases stayed unmatched. This CDR3 has 16 residues. The CDR3 nucleotides read TGTGCCAGCAGTGTAGTTGGCGGGAGGACCTCCTACGAGCAGTACTTC. Protein sequence: CASSVVGGRTSYEQYF.